A selection of T cell receptor beta chains follows, all from one sample in a study of T cell repertoires in cytomegalovirus infection. TCRdb called the reads again in MiXCR, with one record for every CDR3 protein. This sample yields about 530,000 distinct CDR3 sequences, of which about 25% are seen a single time; roughly 13% belongs to the top ten. The sample consisted of PBMCs. The origin of the receptors is a human donor in good health (CMV status not recorded). Some clones in this sample may be carry-over from other donors' samples. The conserved cysteine and the conserved F or W are not part of the CDR3 here.

J gene	V gene	CDR3 protein
TRBJ2-1	TRBV20-1	SASGETAYEQF
TRBJ1-2	TRBV4-1	ASSHASRLENYGYT
TRBJ1-1	TRBV7-8	ASSLAVARNTEAF
TRBJ2-3	TRBV12-3/TRBV12-4	ASSPIDAAPEKRDTQY
TRBJ2-2	TRBV7-6	ASSLQGARAGELF
TRBJ1-2	TRBV12-3/TRBV12-4	ASSFKAGAGYT
TRBJ1-6	TRBV4-1	ASSQVGAPRKNSPLH
TRBJ2-5	TRBV6-1	ASNPVAGGRQY
TRBJ2-2	TRBV4-3	ASSQGSGYGRTGELF
TRBJ2-3	TRBV12-3/TRBV12-4	ASSTLYSGVTDTQY
TRBJ2-3	TRBV7-9	ASSSPPSGSTDTQY
TRBJ1-1	TRBV25-1	ASSKGTSTEAF
TRBJ1-2	TRBV12-3/TRBV12-4	ASSGSTEGDYGYT
TRBJ1-2	TRBV12-3/TRBV12-4	ASSLDAGDVYT
TRBJ1-2	TRBV18	ASSPDRQSNYGYT
TRBJ2-5	TRBV7-6	ASSFDRGRKETQY
TRBJ1-4	TRBV6-2/TRBV6-3	ASSYHGGGRDNEKLF
TRBJ2-7	TRBV5-3	ARSHREEWFYEQY
TRBJ1-1	TRBV7-2	ASSLGGDRLTF
TRBJ2-3	TRBV7-2	ASSYRKGGIDTDTQY
TRBJ2-7	TRBV5-1	ASSILTGTYEQY
TRBJ2-3	TRBV4-3	ASSLRDRPSDTQY
TRBJ2-5	TRBV7-2	ASSLFPQETQY
TRBJ1-1	TRBV7-8	ASSLARTGGTEAF
TRBJ1-1	TRBV9	ASSVSSSGGSEAF
TRBJ2-2	TRBV6-2/TRBV6-3	ASSYSPGGPPAGELF
TRBJ2-1	TRBV7-2	ASTQEHEQF
TRBJ2-4	TRBV13	ASSRQIENIQY
TRBJ2-1	TRBV7-2	ASSLGLAGGASSYNEQF
TRBJ2-1	TRBV20-1	SAHGLAGAGEQF
TRBJ2-3	TRBV2	ASSEWPSGSTDTQY
TRBJ2-7	TRBV10-3	AISSRAQRSEQY
TRBJ2-5	TRBV12-3/TRBV12-4	ASSKPGTPAETQY
TRBJ2-7	TRBV10-2	ASSESQGRAVSYEQY
TRBJ2-7	TRBV10-3	AISAREEGYEQY
TRBJ1-1	TRBV11-3	ASSGPPVGRWNTEAF
TRBJ2-3	TRBV7-2	ASSPQAGTYTDTQY
TRBJ2-2	TRBV7-2	ASSFSPSDSSI
TRBJ2-2	TRBV7-7	ASSSEAAGELF
TRBJ2-7	TRBV7-2	ASSLGASGRSNEQY
TRBJ2-1	TRBV14	ASSQTGTGSYEQF
TRBJ2-5	TRBV5-4	ASSTRAGGEETQY
TRBJ1-3	TRBV30	AWSLQGHTIY
TRBJ2-2	TRBV3-1	ASSPSGRGSGELF
TRBJ2-6	TRBV19	AGSDSSSGANVLT
TRBJ2-1	TRBV30	AWSVLRVPYNEQF
TRBJ2-3	TRBV7-8	ASSLGGTSGITDTQY
TRBJ2-1	TRBV7-2	ASSLATLAGTNEQF
TRBJ2-5	TRBV7-2	ASSPRAQGAGETQY
TRBJ2-7	TRBV4-2	ASSQTGQLTYEQY